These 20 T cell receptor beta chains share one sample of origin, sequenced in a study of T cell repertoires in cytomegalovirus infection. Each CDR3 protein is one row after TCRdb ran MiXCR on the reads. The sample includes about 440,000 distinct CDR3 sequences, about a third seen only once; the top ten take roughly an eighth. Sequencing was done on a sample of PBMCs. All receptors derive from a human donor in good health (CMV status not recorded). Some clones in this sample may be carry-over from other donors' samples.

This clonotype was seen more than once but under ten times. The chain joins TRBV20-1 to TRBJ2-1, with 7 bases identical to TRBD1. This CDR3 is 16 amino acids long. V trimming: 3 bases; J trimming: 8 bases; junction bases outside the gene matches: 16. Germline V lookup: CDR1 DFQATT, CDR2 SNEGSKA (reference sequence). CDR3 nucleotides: TGCAGTGCTAGTATAAGAGGGGCAGGGGGTAGATATGAGCAGTTCTTC. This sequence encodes CSASIRGAGGRYEQFF.

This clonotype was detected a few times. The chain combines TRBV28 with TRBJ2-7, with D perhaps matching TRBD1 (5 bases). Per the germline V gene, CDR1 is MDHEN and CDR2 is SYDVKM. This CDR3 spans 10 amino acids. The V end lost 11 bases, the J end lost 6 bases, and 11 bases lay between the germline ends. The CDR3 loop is CAGITGEQYF. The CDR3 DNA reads TGTGCCGGAATTACAGGCGAGCAGTACTTC.

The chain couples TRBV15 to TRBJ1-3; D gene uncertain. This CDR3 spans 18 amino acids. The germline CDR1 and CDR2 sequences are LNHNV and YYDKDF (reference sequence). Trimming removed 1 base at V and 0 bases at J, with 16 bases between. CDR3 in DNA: TGTGCCACCAGCAGAGGAAGAGGACCTGGAAGCTCTGGAAACACCATATATTTT. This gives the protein CATSRGRGPGSSGNTIYF.

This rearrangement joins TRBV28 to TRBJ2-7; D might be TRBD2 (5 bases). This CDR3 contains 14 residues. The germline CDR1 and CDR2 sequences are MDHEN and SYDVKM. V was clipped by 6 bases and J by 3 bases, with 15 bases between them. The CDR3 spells CASRPRGTLYEQYF. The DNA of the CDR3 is TGTGCCAGCAGACCCCGGGGTACCCTCTACGAGCAGTACTTC.

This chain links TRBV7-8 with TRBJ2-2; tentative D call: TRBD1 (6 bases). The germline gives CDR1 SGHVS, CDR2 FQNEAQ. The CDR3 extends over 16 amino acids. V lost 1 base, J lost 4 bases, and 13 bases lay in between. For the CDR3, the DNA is TGTGCCAGCAGCTTAGTGGGGTCAGGGGCCACCGGGGAGCTGTTTTTT. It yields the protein CASSLVGSGATGELFF.

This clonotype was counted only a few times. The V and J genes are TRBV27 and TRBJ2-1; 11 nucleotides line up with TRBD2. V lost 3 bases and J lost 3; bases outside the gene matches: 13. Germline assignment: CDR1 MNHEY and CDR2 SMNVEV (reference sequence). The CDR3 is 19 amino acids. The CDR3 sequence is CASSFSIAGGGKNYNEQFF. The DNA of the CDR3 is TGTGCCAGCAGTTTCTCCATAGCGGGGGGGGGAAAAAACTACAATGAGCAGTTCTTC.

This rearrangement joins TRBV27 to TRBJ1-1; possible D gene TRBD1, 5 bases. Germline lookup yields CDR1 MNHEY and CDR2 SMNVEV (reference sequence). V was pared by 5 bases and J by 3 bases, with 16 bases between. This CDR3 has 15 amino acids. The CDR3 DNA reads TGTGCCAGCAGTAACAACAGGCCCTCGGACACTGAAGCTTTCTTT. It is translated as CASSNNRPSDTEAFF.

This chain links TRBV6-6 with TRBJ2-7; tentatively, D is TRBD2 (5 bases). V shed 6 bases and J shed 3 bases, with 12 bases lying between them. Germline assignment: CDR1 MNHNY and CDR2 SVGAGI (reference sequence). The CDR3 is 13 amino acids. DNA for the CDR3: TGTGCCAGCAGCCCCCTTGCGGGCTACGAGCAGTACTTC. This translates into CASSPLAGYEQYF.

As DNA, the CDR3 is TGTGCCAGCAGTCAACTAGCGGGGGGGACGCTGCAGTACTTC. Translated, it gives CASSQLAGGTLQYF. The chain has TRBV6-2 or TRBV6-3 and TRBJ2-7; 13 bases match TRBD2. The CDR3 runs to 14 residues. V shed 5 bases, J shed 9 bases, and the junction held 7 bases outside the gene matches. CDR1 MNHEY and CDR2 SVGEGT come from the germline V gene.

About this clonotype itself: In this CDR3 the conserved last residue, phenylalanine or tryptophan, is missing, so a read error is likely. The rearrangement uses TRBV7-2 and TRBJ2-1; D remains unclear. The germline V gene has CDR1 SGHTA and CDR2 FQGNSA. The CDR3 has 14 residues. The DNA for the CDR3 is TGTTCCAGCAGCAAGCGTCTACTCAATAAAGATCAGTTCCTC. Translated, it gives CSSSKRLLNKDQFL.

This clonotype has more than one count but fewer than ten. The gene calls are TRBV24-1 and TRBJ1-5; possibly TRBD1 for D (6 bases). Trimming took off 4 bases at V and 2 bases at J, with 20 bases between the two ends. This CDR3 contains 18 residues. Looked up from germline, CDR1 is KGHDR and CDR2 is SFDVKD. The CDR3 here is CATSEAPQGPGGNQPQHF. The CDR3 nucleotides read TGTGCCACCAGTGAGGCACCACAGGGACCCGGGGGCAATCAGCCCCAGCATTTT.

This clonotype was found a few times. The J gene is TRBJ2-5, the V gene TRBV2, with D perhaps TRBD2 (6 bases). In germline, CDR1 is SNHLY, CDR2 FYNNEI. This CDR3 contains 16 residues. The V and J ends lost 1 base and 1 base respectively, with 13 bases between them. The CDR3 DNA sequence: TGTGCCAGCAGTGAAGGCGGGGCAGCCTTCCAAGAGACCCAGTACTTC. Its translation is CASSEGGAAFQETQYF.

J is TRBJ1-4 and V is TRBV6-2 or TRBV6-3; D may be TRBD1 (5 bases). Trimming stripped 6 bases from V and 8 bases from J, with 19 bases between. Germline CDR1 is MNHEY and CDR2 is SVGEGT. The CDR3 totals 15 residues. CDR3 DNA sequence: TGTGCCAGCAGAGTCAGGGAGAAGGCGGGAGAAAAACTGTTTTTT. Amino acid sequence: CASRVREKAGEKLFF.

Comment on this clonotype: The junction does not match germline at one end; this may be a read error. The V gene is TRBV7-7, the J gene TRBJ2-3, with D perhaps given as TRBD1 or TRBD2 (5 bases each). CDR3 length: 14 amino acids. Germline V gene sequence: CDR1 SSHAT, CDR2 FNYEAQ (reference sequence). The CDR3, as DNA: TGTGCTAGCAGCCCATCGGGGCTCACAGATACGCAGTATTTT. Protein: CASSPSGLTDTQYF. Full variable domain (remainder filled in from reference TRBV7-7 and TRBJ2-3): GAGVSQSPRYKVTKRGQDVTLRCDPISSHATLYWYQQALGQGPEFLTYFNYEAQPDKSGLPSDRFSAERPEGSISTLTIQRTEQRDSAMYRCASSPSGLTDTQYFGPGTRLTVL.

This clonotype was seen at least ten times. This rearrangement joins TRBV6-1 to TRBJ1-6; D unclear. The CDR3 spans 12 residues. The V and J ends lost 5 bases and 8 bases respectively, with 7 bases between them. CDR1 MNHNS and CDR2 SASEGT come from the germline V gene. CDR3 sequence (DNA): TGTGCCAGCAGTCCTCAAGATTCACCCCTCCACTTT. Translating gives CASSPQDSPLHF.

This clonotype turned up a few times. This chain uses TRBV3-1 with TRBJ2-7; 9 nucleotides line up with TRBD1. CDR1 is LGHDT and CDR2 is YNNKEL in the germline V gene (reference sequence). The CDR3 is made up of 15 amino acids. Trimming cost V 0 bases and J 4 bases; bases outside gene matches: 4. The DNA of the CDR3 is TGTGCCAGCAGCCAAGATCGGGACAGGGCTTACGAGCAGTACTTC. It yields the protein CASSQDRDRAYEQYF.

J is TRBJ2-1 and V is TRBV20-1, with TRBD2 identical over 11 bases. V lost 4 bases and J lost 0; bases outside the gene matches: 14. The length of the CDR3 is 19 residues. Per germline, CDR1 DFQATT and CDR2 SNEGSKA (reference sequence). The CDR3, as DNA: TGCAGTGCTACCAAACTCGGACTAGCGGGTCCTAGCTCCTACAATGAGCAGTTCTTC. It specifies CSATKLGLAGPSSYNEQFF.

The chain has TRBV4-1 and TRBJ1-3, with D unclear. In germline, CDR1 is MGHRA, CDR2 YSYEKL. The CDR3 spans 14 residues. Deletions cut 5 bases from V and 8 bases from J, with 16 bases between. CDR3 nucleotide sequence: TGCGCCAGCAGCACCGTGGACCTTAGAGACACCATATATTTT. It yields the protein CASSTVDLRDTIYF.

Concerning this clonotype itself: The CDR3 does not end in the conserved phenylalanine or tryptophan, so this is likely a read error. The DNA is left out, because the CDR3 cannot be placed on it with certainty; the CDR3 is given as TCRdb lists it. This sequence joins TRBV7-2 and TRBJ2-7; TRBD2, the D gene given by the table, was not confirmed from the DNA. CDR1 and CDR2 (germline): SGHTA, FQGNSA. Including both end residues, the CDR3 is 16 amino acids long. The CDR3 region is CASSLQGQGLAYEQSL.

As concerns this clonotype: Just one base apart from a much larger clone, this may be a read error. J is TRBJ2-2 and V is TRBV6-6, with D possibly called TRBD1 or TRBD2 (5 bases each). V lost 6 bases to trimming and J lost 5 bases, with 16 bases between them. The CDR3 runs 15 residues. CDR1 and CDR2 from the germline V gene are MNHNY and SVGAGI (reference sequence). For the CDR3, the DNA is TGTGCCAGCAGGGAAGGGACGGGATATACCGGGGAGCTGTTTTTT. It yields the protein CASREGTGYTGELFF.